Shown below are 30 T cell receptor beta chains from a single sample sequenced in a study of CD8+ T cells in alopecia areata. cDNA prepared by RNA extraction and subsequent reverse transcription served as the template for sequencing. Clones were read by immunoSEQ multiplex PCR, and TCRdb kept only the in-frame ones, dropping some. Of 90,000 to 130,000 clones in the sample, 45% to 60% were seen once. The sample consisted of NKG2D-low CD8+ T cells sorted from blood. The receptors shown here come from a human donor with alopecia areata.

The rearrangement uses TRBV4-1 and TRBJ2-1; TRBD2 is a possible D gene (6 bases). CDR3 length equals 18 residues. V lost 1 base and J lost 5, with 21 bases in between. The germline CDR1 and CDR2 sequences are MGHRA and YSYEKL. The CDR3, as DNA: TGCGCCAGCAGCCAAGTGTCAAGTGGGGCTAGCGCCGACAATGAGCAGTTCTTC. Encoded protein: CASSQVSSGASADNEQFF.

J is TRBJ2-1 and V is TRBV2, with 7 bases aligning to TRBD1. Losses at the gene ends were 3 bases for V and 8 bases for J; bases not matched to a gene: 10. CDR1 and CDR2 (germline): SNHLY, FYNNEI. This CDR3 comprises 15 residues. CDR3 in amino acids: CASSEQGVSIYEQFF. The CDR3 DNA is TGTGCCAGCAGTGAGCAGGGGGTTTCAATCTATGAGCAGTTCTTC.

This clone occurred a few times. The chain has TRBV7-8 and TRBJ2-1; TRBD2 matches 7 bases. The CDR3 consists of 14 residues. V lost 3 bases and J lost 9; bases outside the gene matches: 8. Germline V CDR1 and CDR2: SGHVS, FQNEAQ. The chain's CDR3 is CASSFGGRALEQFF. CDR3 sequence (DNA): TGTGCCAGCAGCTTTGGGGGGAGGGCCCTTGAGCAGTTCTTC.

This clone was found a few times. The chain joins TRBV7-8 to TRBJ2-2; TRBD2 agrees at 10 bases. This CDR3 has 17 amino acids. The J segment lost 3 bases and the V segment lost 1 base, leaving 5 bases of the junction unmatched. Per the germline V gene, CDR1 is SGHVS and CDR2 is FQNEAQ. DNA of the CDR3: TGTGCCAGCAGCTTAGATCAAGGACTAGCGGACACCGGGGAGCTGTTTTTT. Translated, it gives CASSLDQGLADTGELFF.

J is TRBJ1-1 and V is TRBV28; no definite D call. Trimming shortened V by 6 bases and J by 2 bases, and 10 bases separated the two germline ends. The length of the CDR3 is 13 residues. Germline CDR1 and CDR2: MDHEN and SYDVKM. CDR3 DNA: TGTGCCAGCAGCCCTAGGAGCAACACTGAAGCTTTCTTT. This gives the protein CASSPRSNTEAFF.

The chain uses TRBV19 and TRBJ1-1, with D maybe TRBD1 (5 bases). V lost 2 bases to trimming and J lost 1 base, with 8 bases between them. CDR1 is LNHDA, CDR2 SQIVND, per germline (reference sequence). The CDR3 contains 14 residues. DNA of the CDR3: TGTGCCAGTAGTATATCAACAGGGAACACTGAAGCTTTCTTT. Its translation is CASSISTGNTEAFF.

This clone was counted between two and nine times. The chain carries TRBV9 and TRBJ2-1; D may be TRBD2 (7 bases). The CDR3 is made up of 12 amino acids. Germline V lookup: CDR1 SGDLS, CDR2 YYNGEE. The V gene lost 3 bases and the J gene lost 8 bases, with 9 bases spanning the gap. The CDR3 nucleotides are TGTGCCAGCAGCGCGGGGGGCGATGAGCAGTTCTTC. Residues: CASSAGGDEQFF.

The J gene is TRBJ2-5, the V gene TRBV5-1; D gene uncertain. Germline CDR1 reads SGHRS; CDR2 reads YFSETQ. This CDR3 contains 12 residues. V gave up 4 bases and J gave up 0 bases, with 4 bases separating them. CDR3 in amino acids: CASSLYQETQYF. The CDR3 coding sequence is TGCGCCAGCAGCCTATACCAAGAGACCCAGTACTTC.

The V gene is TRBV7-8, the J gene TRBJ2-7; D ambiguous. This CDR3 spans 12 amino acids. Trimming took off 2 bases at V and 3 bases at J, with 5 bases between the two ends. Germline CDR1 is SGHVS and CDR2 is FQNEAQ. The DNA for the CDR3 is TGTGCCAGCAGCTTATCCAACTACGAGCAGTACTTC. Protein sequence: CASSLSNYEQYF.

The CDR3 protein is CASSVAVGPSPSYEQYF. For the CDR3, the DNA is TGTGCCAGCAGCGTAGCGGTGGGACCCAGCCCGTCCTACGAGCAGTACTTC. The chain joins TRBV9 to TRBJ2-7; D may match TRBD1 or TRBD2 (5 bases each). CDR3 length: 17 residues. V was cut by 0 bases and J by 1 base, with 17 bases left in between. CDR1 and CDR2 (germline): SGDLS, YYNGEE.

This clone was counted at least ten times. The rearrangement links TRBV6-6 to TRBJ1-1; D is perhaps TRBD1 (5 bases). The V and J ends lost 6 bases and 8 bases respectively, with 13 bases between them. Germline CDR1 and CDR2: MNHNY and SVGAGI (reference sequence). This CDR3 spans 12 amino acids. This CDR3 is CASSQRQPEAFF. CDR3 nucleotide sequence: TGTGCCAGCAGCCAAAGACAGCCCGAAGCTTTCTTT.

J is TRBJ1-2 and V is TRBV29-1, with 11 bases that match TRBD1. Trimming took 3 bases from V and 2 from J; bases not matched to a gene: 2. CDR1 is SQVTM and CDR2 is ANQGSEA in the germline V gene. The CDR3 is 14 residues long. Here the CDR3 reads CSVEGDRGNYGYTF. In nucleotides, the CDR3 is TGCAGCGTTGAGGGGGACAGGGGGAACTATGGCTACACCTTC.

This clone occurred a few times. CDR3 protein: CSVEDGDSRSRGLYNEQFF. Here the CDR3 DNA reads TGCAGCGTTGAAGATGGAGACTCTCGGTCAAGGGGACTCTACAATGAGCAGTTCTTC. V usage is TRBV29-1 and J usage is TRBJ2-1; the D gene is possibly TRBD2 (6 bases). The length of the CDR3 is 19 residues. Germline V gene sequence: CDR1 SQVTM, CDR2 ANQGSEA. V was trimmed by 0 bases and J by 3 bases, leaving 24 bases between them.

This clone was counted a few times. The CDR3 loop reads CASGSGSGGYTF. CDR3 DNA: TGTGCCAGCGGATCGGGGAGCGGAGGCTACACCTTC. This chain connects TRBV7-3 to TRBJ1-2; no clear D gene. The germline V and J ends were trimmed by 8 bases and 8 bases, with 15 bases remaining between them. Germline CDR1 SGHTA, CDR2 FQGTGA. This CDR3 contains 12 residues. Variable domain in full (rest from reference TRBV7-3 and TRBJ1-2): GAGVSQTPSNKVTEKGKYVELRCDPISGHTALYWYRQSLGQGPEFLIYFQGTGAADDSGLPNDRFFAVRPEGSVSTLKIQRTERGDSAVYLCASGSGSGGYTFGSGTRLTVV.

In DNA, the CDR3 is TGTGCCAGCAGCCAAATGAGCGGGAGCACAGATACGCAGTATTTT. Residues: CASSQMSGSTDTQYF. The chain joins TRBV4-2 to TRBJ2-3, with D maybe TRBD2 (6 bases). V was trimmed by 2 bases and J by 0 bases, leaving 9 bases between them. CDR3 length equals 15 residues. CDR1 is LGHNA and CDR2 is YNFKEQ in the germline V gene.

The chain links TRBV7-6 to TRBJ2-1; tentatively, D is TRBD2 (5 bases). Trimming left V 1 base short and J 5 bases short, with 15 bases between. Per the germline V gene, CDR1 is SGHVS and CDR2 is FNYEAQ. The CDR3 has 16 amino acids. CDR3: CASSLGPGLTDNEQFF. The CDR3, as DNA: TGTGCCAGCAGCTTAGGTCCCGGACTGACGGACAATGAGCAGTTCTTC.

A few counts support this clone. This chain links TRBV6-5 with TRBJ2-1, with 8 nucleotides matching TRBD1. V dropped 6 bases and J dropped 5; count of bases not matched to a gene: 6. The CDR3 has 14 residues. Germline lookup yields CDR1 MNHEY and CDR2 SVGAGI. The chain's CDR3 is CASSIQGANNEQFF. CDR3 nucleotide sequence: TGTGCCAGCAGCATCCAGGGGGCGAACAATGAGCAGTTCTTC.

V and J are TRBV14 and TRBJ1-2; D gene ambiguous. This CDR3 has 14 residues. Germline V gene lookup returns CDR1 SGHDN and CDR2 FVKESK. The V and J ends lost 1 base and 7 bases respectively, with 13 bases between them. CDR3 sequence (DNA): TGTGCCAGCAGCCAAGTTGGAGAGGGAGGTGGCTACACCTTC. This translates into CASSQVGEGGGYTF. The full variable domain, completed using reference TRBV14 and TRBJ1-2, is EAGVTQFPSHSVIEKGQTVTLRCDPISGHDNLYWYRRVMGKEIKFLLHFVKESKQDESGMPNNRFLAERTGGTYSTLKVQPAELEDSGVYFCASSQVGEGGGYTFGSGTRLTVV.

The gene calls are TRBV6-5 and TRBJ2-5; D ambiguous. The ends were cut back, 6 bases at V and 4 bases at J, with 9 bases in the middle. CDR3 size: 12 residues. From germline, CDR1 is MNHEY and CDR2 SVGAGI. CDR3: CASSYGPETQYF. The DNA of the CDR3 is TGTGCCAGCAGCTATGGCCCAGAGACCCAGTACTTC.

The V and J genes are TRBV2 and TRBJ1-1; unclear D gene. V was trimmed by 8 bases and J by 6 bases, leaving 7 bases between them. Germline lookup yields CDR1 SNHLY and CDR2 FYNNEI. This CDR3 is built from 10 residues. This CDR3 reads CASRSSEAFF. The DNA of the CDR3 is TGTGCCAGCCGTTCCTCTGAAGCTTTCTTT.

The rearrangement links TRBV27 to TRBJ2-2; 14 nucleotides line up with TRBD2. The CDR3 runs 16 residues. The V segment lost 5 bases and the J segment 9 bases; nucleotides outside the gene matches: 8. Germline assignment: CDR1 MNHEY and CDR2 SMNVEV (reference sequence). The CDR3, as DNA: TGTGCCAGCAGTCAGGGACTAGCGGGAGAGGGAAGGGAGCTGTTTTTT. This encodes CASSQGLAGEGRELFF.

This clone has just one count. This chain connects TRBV5-1 to TRBJ1-1; D possibly corresponds to TRBD1 (5 bases). Per germline, CDR1 SGHRS and CDR2 YFSETQ. V lost 1 base and J 0 bases, leaving 7 bases between the germline ends. This CDR3 is built from 14 residues. CDR3: CASSLYRLNTEAFF. CDR3 sequence (DNA): TGCGCCAGCAGCTTGTACAGGCTGAACACTGAAGCTTTCTTT.

The genes are TRBV7-8 and TRBJ2-7; D perhaps matches TRBD1 (6 bases). Germline CDR1 and CDR2: SGHVS and FQNEAQ. This CDR3 region has 17 residues. V lost 5 bases and J lost 1, with 21 bases in between. DNA for the CDR3: TGTGCCAGCAGCCCCAGGGGTCTCCCACCCGGATCCTACGAGCAGTACTTC. Amino acids: CASSPRGLPPGSYEQYF.

The chain recombines TRBV2 with TRBJ2-2; D gene ambiguous. The CDR3 totals 17 residues. V lost 6 bases to trimming and J lost 0 bases, with 17 bases between them. Germline CDR1 reads SNHLY; CDR2 reads FYNNEI. The DNA of the CDR3 is TGTGCCAGCAGCCCCTTGGTAGTACCAGCGAACACCGGGGAGCTGTTTTTT. Its translation: CASSPLVVPANTGELFF.

The V call is TRBV7-6, the J call TRBJ1-1; 9 nucleotides match TRBD1. There are 15 residues in the CDR3. The V and J ends lost 4 bases and 5 bases, in that order; junction bases with no gene match: 8. The V gene's germline CDR1 is SGHVS and CDR2 FNYEAQ. The CDR3 nucleotides are TGTGCCAGCAGCTCCGGGACAGGGTTGGGGACTGAAGCTTTCTTT. Protein product: CASSSGTGLGTEAFF.

The CDR3 here is CASRVRTGLEREQFF. The DNA of the CDR3 is TGTGCCAGCAGGGTGAGGACAGGGCTTGAGAGGGAGCAGTTCTTC. The J gene is TRBJ2-1, the V gene TRBV6-6, with 8 bases that match TRBD1. CDR1 is MNHNY, CDR2 SVGAGI, per germline (reference sequence). The CDR3 sequence is 15 residues long. The junction had 14 bases not matched to a gene; V was cut back by 6 bases and J by 10 bases.

The V call is TRBV25-1, the J call TRBJ2-7; 7 bases line up with TRBD2. V lost 3 bases, J lost 7 bases, and 0 bases stayed unmatched. This CDR3 region has 11 residues. Germline assignment: CDR1 MGHDK and CDR2 SYGVNS. The CDR3 sequence is CASSEGGEQYF. The CDR3 DNA follows: TGTGCCAGCAGTGAGGGGGGGGAGCAGTACTTC.

The chain uses TRBV5-6 and TRBJ2-1; the D is unclear. V was pared by 0 bases and J by 4 bases, with 5 bases between. Germline loops: CDR1 SGHDT, CDR2 YYEEEE. The CDR3 is made up of 13 amino acids. CDR3 sequence: CASSLGGYNEQFF. The CDR3 DNA reads TGTGCCAGCAGCTTGGGAGGATACAATGAGCAGTTCTTC. Full variable domain (missing parts from reference TRBV5-6 and TRBJ2-1): DAGVTQSPTHLIKTRGQQVTLRCSPKSGHDTVSWYQQALGQGPQFIFQYYEEEERQRGNFPDRFSGHQFPNYSSELNVNALLLGDSALYLCASSLGGYNEQFFGPGTRLTVL.

The V and J genes are TRBV6-1 and TRBJ1-1; D not certain. V lost 7 bases and J lost 1, with 16 bases in between. The germline V gene encodes CDR1 MNHNS and CDR2 SASEGT. CDR3 length equals 15 residues. The CDR3 nucleotides read TGTGCCAGCATCGAAGGTCTGGGCCGGAACACTGAAGCTTTCTTT. It codes for CASIEGLGRNTEAFF.

J is TRBJ2-3 and V is TRBV7-9; a possible D gene is TRBD1 (6 bases). This CDR3 contains 13 residues. CDR1 and CDR2 from the germline V gene are SEHNR and FQNEAQ (reference sequence). The germline V and J ends were trimmed by 1 base and 10 bases, with 12 bases remaining between them. The CDR3 reads CASSLVEEGAQYF. The CDR3 coding sequence is TGTGCCAGCAGCTTAGTAGAAGAGGGGGCGCAGTATTTT.